The TCR beta chain under discussion was sequenced for a study of cytomegalovirus exposure and HLA in healthy donors. Study conclusions and caveats: With later analysis, a missense DCLRE1C variant became linked to TCR beta V- and J-gene trimming. Reported findings show TCR beta sequences accurately forecast HLA-A and HLA-B alleles in most subjects.

The PCR was carried out with 60 Vbeta primers and 13 Jbeta primers. Produced via immunoSEQ multiplex PCR; TCRdb's table is partial and in-frame only. The repertoire holds about 160,000 clones, with roughly 79% as singletons. The V gene's germline CDR1 is MDHEN and CDR2 SYDVKM. The V and J ends lost 4 bases and 4 bases respectively, with 11 bases between them. The length of the CDR3 is 14 residues. Note on this clone: Its antigen is not identified.

The chain recombines TRBV28 with TRBJ2-1; D may be TRBD2 (5 bases). Sequences were obtained from PBMCs. The TCR originated in a young man in good health and CMV-seronegative. The DNA of the CDR3 is TGTGCCAGCAGTTACGGCGGGCGTTACAATGAGCAGTTCTTC. Amino acid sequence: CASSYGGRYNEQFF. The entire variable domain, with the rest obtained from reference TRBV28 and TRBJ2-1, is as follows: DVKVTQSSRYLVKRTGEKVFLECVQDMDHENMFWYRQDPGLGLRLIYFSYDVKMKEKGDIPEGYSVSREKKERFSLILESASTNQTSMYLCASSYGGRYNEQFFGPGTRLTVL.